These 29 T cell receptor beta chains originate from one sample sequenced in a study of PD-1 blockade in classical Hodgkin lymphoma. Time point described: cycle 4 day 1 (C4D1), after more than five weeks of nivolumab. Relapses following autologous stem cell transplantation were seen in all patients, with brentuximab vedotin exposure varying. Profiled with immunoSEQ multiplex PCR; TCRdb holds only in-frame clones, not every one. Among roughly 46,000 clones, roughly 80% were seen once, and the ten largest hold 10% to 15%. The sequencing here drew on peripheral blood mononuclear cells (PBMCs), taken before the fourth cycle of nivolumab. Every receptor here comes from a human donor with classical Hodgkin lymphoma.

The gene calls are TRBV2 and TRBJ1-1, with 7 positions matching TRBD1. The trim removed 0 bases at V and 7 bases at J, leaving 11 bases unmatched. Germline values: CDR1 SNHLY, CDR2 FYNNEI. This CDR3 region has 16 residues. The CDR3 loop is CASSEARGGGLDEAFF. The CDR3 bases are TGTGCCAGCAGTGAAGCGCGAGGGGGCGGCTTAGATGAAGCTTTCTTT.

The V call is TRBV5-1, the J call TRBJ2-1; D perhaps matches TRBD1 (5 bases). Trimming removed 4 bases from V and 0 bases from J, with 20 bases in between. CDR1 is SGHRS, CDR2 YFSETQ, per germline. The CDR3 spans 18 residues. The CDR3 region is CASSPLPAGQSSYNEQFF. As DNA, the CDR3 is TGCGCCAGCAGCCCTCTACCGGCAGGGCAGAGCTCCTACAATGAGCAGTTCTTC.

The chain uses TRBV5-1 and TRBJ2-3; TRBD2 agrees at 7 bases. The germline gives CDR1 SGHRS, CDR2 YFSETQ. Trimming removed 0 bases from V and 3 bases from J; junction bases left unmatched: 10. CDR3 length equals 17 residues. The CDR3 region is CASSLGPAGWETDTQYF. In DNA form, the CDR3 reads TGCGCCAGCAGCTTGGGACCAGCGGGATGGGAAACAGATACGCAGTATTTT.

The chain carries TRBV5-1 and TRBJ2-1, with D possibly TRBD2 on 6 matching bases. The CDR3 covers 17 residues. V was trimmed by 4 bases and J by 8 bases, leaving 25 bases between them. From germline, CDR1 is SGHRS and CDR2 YFSETQ. The CDR3 protein is CASSQDQPSGSKDEQFF. In DNA form, the CDR3 reads TGCGCCAGCAGCCAAGACCAACCAAGCGGGTCGAAGGATGAGCAGTTCTTC.

The CDR3 DNA reads as TGTGCCAGCTCACCGGCGGGAGGGGGCGCAGATGGCTACACCTTC. Residues: CASSPAGGGADGYTF. This chain connects TRBV18 to TRBJ1-2; TRBD1 aligns across 7 bases. The germline V gene has CDR1 KGHSH and CDR2 LQKENI. Unmatched junction bases numbered 10, after V lost 3 bases and J lost 6 bases. This CDR3 spans 15 amino acids.

The J gene is TRBJ2-1, the V gene TRBV30, with D possibly TRBD1 on 5 matching bases. Germline V lookup: CDR1 GTSNPN, CDR2 SVGIG (reference sequence). This CDR3 has 15 residues. Trimming left V 3 bases short and J 1 base short, with 13 bases between. CDR3 protein: CAWRVGRRSYNEQFF. The CDR3 bases are TGTGCCTGGAGAGTGGGGCGGCGGTCCTACAATGAGCAGTTCTTC.

V is TRBV20-1 and J is TRBJ2-1; unclear D gene. The CDR3 sequence is 11 residues long. Germline loops: CDR1 DFQATT, CDR2 SNEGSKA (reference sequence). The CDR3 region has the DNA TGCAGCAAGAGCTCCTACAATGAGCAGTTCTTC. Protein: CSKSSYNEQFF.

DNA of the CDR3: TGTGCCAGCAGTTCTCCTACCGGGGAGAGGCCCTACGAGCAGTACTTC. Residues: CASSSPTGERPYEQYF. This chain links TRBV28 with TRBJ2-7; perhaps TRBD2 as D (5 bases). The CDR3 sequence is 16 residues long. Trimming cost V 4 bases and J 2 bases, with 18 bases left between them. Germline V gene sequence: CDR1 MDHEN, CDR2 SYDVKM.

The chain couples TRBV2 to TRBJ2-3; D may be TRBD1 (5 bases). This CDR3 has 13 residues. Trimming left V 4 bases short and J 2 bases short, with 7 bases between. CDR1 and CDR2 (germline): SNHLY, FYNNEI. The CDR3 sequence is CASSGQTTDTQYF. In DNA form, the CDR3 reads TGTGCCAGCAGTGGACAGACCACAGATACGCAGTATTTT.

This clone has more than one count but fewer than ten. The genes are TRBV19 and TRBJ2-7, with 7 bases identical to TRBD1. Germline trimming cut 3 bases from V and 6 bases from J; bases unmatched to any gene: 5. The CDR3 runs to 13 residues. CDR1 and CDR2 (germline): LNHDA, SQIVND (reference sequence). DNA for the CDR3: TGTGCCAGTAGTATGGGGCCAGGGGGCGAGCAGTACTTC. Translation gives CASSMGPGGEQYF.

The chain has TRBV29-1 and TRBJ2-7; D might be TRBD2 (6 bases). The germline V gene has CDR1 SQVTM and CDR2 ANQGSEA. The length of the CDR3 is 13 residues. V lost 4 bases and J lost 2, with 12 bases in between. DNA for the CDR3: TGCAGCGTTGTCGGGGGAACTCCCTACGAGCAGTACTTC. Residues: CSVVGGTPYEQYF.

The genes are TRBV5-1 and TRBJ2-2; the D gene is possibly TRBD1 (8 bases). Trimming stripped 4 bases from V and 3 bases from J, with 16 bases between. Germline-derived CDR1 and CDR2 are SGHRS and YFSETQ. The CDR3 runs 16 residues. The CDR3 coding sequence is TGCGCCAGCAGCGAAGGACAGGGAGGGGACACCGGGGAGCTGTTTTTT. It yields the protein CASSEGQGGDTGELFF.

The gene calls are TRBV4-2 and TRBJ1-2; 9 nucleotides align to TRBD1. Looked up from germline, CDR1 is LGHNA and CDR2 is YNFKEQ. CDR3 length: 14 amino acids. The V and J ends lost 1 base and 5 bases, in that order; junction bases with no gene match: 2. In DNA, the CDR3 is TGTGCCAGCAGCCAAGGGGACAGGGAGTATGGCTACACCTTC. Its protein product is CASSQGDREYGYTF.

This clone was observed a single time. The rearrangement joins TRBV6-5 to TRBJ1-1, with no clear D. From germline, CDR1 is MNHEY and CDR2 SVGAGI. Trimming removed 0 bases from V and 3 bases from J, with 5 bases in between. The CDR3 is made up of 13 amino acids. CDR3 protein: CASSYSQYTEAFF. In nucleotides, the CDR3 is TGTGCCAGCAGTTACTCTCAGTACACTGAAGCTTTCTTT.

This clone was detected only once. The V gene is TRBV6-1, the J gene TRBJ1-1; TRBD1 matches at 7 bases. CDR1 is MNHNS, CDR2 SASEGT, per germline. V gave up 3 bases and J gave up 10 bases; unmatched junction bases: 8. The CDR3 is made up of 13 amino acids. CDR3 amino acids: CASSEARGLAAFF. DNA for the CDR3: TGTGCCAGCAGTGAGGCGAGGGGGCTGGCAGCTTTCTTT.

The chain is built from TRBV19 and TRBJ1-4; no clear D gene. CDR1 LNHDA and CDR2 SQIVND come from the germline V gene (reference sequence). CDR3 length equals 17 residues. Trimming stripped 10 bases from V and 0 bases from J, with 21 bases between. CDR3 residues: CATLTPSGFATNEKLFF. CDR3 nucleotides: TGTGCCACCCTCACCCCGTCGGGATTCGCAACTAATGAAAAACTGTTTTTT.

This clone has only a few counts. The chain links TRBV6-5 to TRBJ2-7; the match to TRBD1 covers 7 bases. V dropped 4 bases and J dropped 8; count of bases not matched to a gene: 14. Germline CDR1 MNHEY, CDR2 SVGAGI. This CDR3 spans 15 amino acids. CDR3 amino acids: CASSLSGTARVQQYF. Here the CDR3 DNA reads TGTGCCAGCAGTTTGTCCGGGACAGCAAGGGTACAGCAGTACTTC.

This clone was picked up many times. The chain joins TRBV30 to TRBJ1-2, with 11 bases lining up with TRBD1. This CDR3 has 13 residues. V lost 7 bases and J lost 8; bases outside the gene matches: 9. Per the germline V gene, CDR1 is GTSNPN and CDR2 is SVGIG (reference sequence). The CDR3 reads CASKDRGRQGYTF. In DNA, the CDR3 is TGTGCCTCCAAGGACAGGGGGCGTCAGGGCTACACCTTC.

The gene calls are TRBV2 and TRBJ1-5, with 7 bases that match TRBD1. Per germline, CDR1 SNHLY and CDR2 FYNNEI. The V and J ends lost 4 bases and 4 bases, in that order; junction bases with no gene match: 7. This CDR3 spans 15 amino acids. CDR3 protein: CASSVGQAENQPQHF. Written as DNA, the CDR3 is TGTGCCAGCAGTGTAGGACAGGCAGAGAATCAGCCCCAGCATTTT.

V gene TRBV7-8 combines with J gene TRBJ2-7; D is uncertain. The CDR3 loop spans 15 amino acids. V was shortened by 2 bases and J by 0 bases, with 11 bases between the two germline ends. Germline CDR1 and CDR2: SGHVS and FQNEAQ. The CDR3 DNA reads TGTGCCAGCAGCTTAAAGAGCGCCTTCTCCTACGAGCAGTACTTC. The encoded protein is CASSLKSAFSYEQYF.

The chain is built from TRBV2 and TRBJ1-5; 7 bases match TRBD1. The J segment lost 1 base and the V segment lost 5 bases, leaving 2 bases of the junction unmatched. The CDR3 runs 14 residues. Germline CDR1 and CDR2: SNHLY and FYNNEI. The CDR3 protein is CASSIQGSNQPQHF. In DNA, the CDR3 is TGTGCCAGCAGTATACAGGGGAGCAATCAGCCCCAGCATTTT.

As DNA, the CDR3 is TGTGCCAGCAGTTTTTCCGGATCCGTGGGTTACACCGGGGAGCTGTTTTTT. Protein sequence: CASSFSGSVGYTGELFF. The chain recombines TRBV28 with TRBJ2-2; D gene ambiguous. The CDR3 covers 17 residues. The germline CDR1 and CDR2 sequences are MDHEN and SYDVKM. V gave up 3 bases and J gave up 3 bases, with 17 bases separating them.

This clone was detected only once. This rearrangement joins TRBV2 to TRBJ2-1; D unresolved. Germline assignment: CDR1 SNHLY and CDR2 FYNNEI. There are 14 residues in the CDR3. Trimming shortened V by 2 bases and J by 4 bases, and 9 bases separated the two germline ends. CDR3 amino acids: CASSETVQYNEQFF. Here the CDR3 DNA reads TGTGCCAGCAGTGAAACGGTCCAGTACAATGAGCAGTTCTTC.

This clone was seen once. J is TRBJ1-3 and V is TRBV5-1; tentatively, D is TRBD1 (5 bases). Trimming stripped 3 bases from V and 1 base from J, with 14 bases between. Germline assignment: CDR1 SGHRS and CDR2 YFSETQ. This CDR3 region has 16 residues. CDR3 amino acids: CASSWGDASSGNTIYF. Here the CDR3 DNA reads TGCGCCAGCAGCTGGGGGGACGCCTCATCTGGAAACACCATATATTTT.

The rearrangement links TRBV29-1 to TRBJ2-3; D gene uncertain. The CDR3 sequence is 12 residues long. From germline, CDR1 is SQVTM and CDR2 ANQGSEA. Trimming removed 6 bases from V and 3 bases from J, with 10 bases in between. In DNA form, the CDR3 reads TGCAGCGTACAGCCGGCGACAGATACGCAGTATTTT. Its protein product is CSVQPATDTQYF.

There are a few counts of this clone. This chain links TRBV5-1 with TRBJ2-5, with no clear D. The CDR3 extends over 16 amino acids. Deletions cut 0 bases from V and 4 bases from J, with 16 bases between. From germline, CDR1 is SGHRS and CDR2 YFSETQ. This CDR3 is CASSLVAIRPGETQYF. DNA of the CDR3: TGCGCCAGCAGCTTGGTTGCAATTCGACCCGGAGAGACCCAGTACTTC. The full variable domain, completed using reference TRBV5-1 and TRBJ2-5, is KAGVTQTPRYLIKTRGQQVTLSCSPISGHRSVSWYQQTPGQGLQFLFEYFSETQRNKGNFPGRFSGRQFSNSRSEMNVSTLELGDSALYLCASSLVAIRPGETQYFGPGTRLLVL.

This chain links TRBV28 with TRBJ1-2; TRBD1 matches at 9 bases. This CDR3 has 15 amino acids. Trimming removed 5 bases from V and 7 bases from J; junction bases left unmatched: 11. Germline assignment: CDR1 MDHEN and CDR2 SYDVKM. CDR3 sequence: CASSRLTTGGGGYTF. DNA for the CDR3: TGTGCCAGCAGTCGCCTCACTACAGGGGGCGGTGGCTACACCTTC.

In this sample, this clone turned up a few times. The chain links TRBV28 to TRBJ1-1; D is uncertain. The V end lost 6 bases, the J end lost 1 base, and 12 bases lay between the germline ends. CDR1 is MDHEN and CDR2 is SYDVKM in the germline V gene. This CDR3 contains 14 residues. The DNA for the CDR3 is TGTGCCAGCAGACCAAATCTCCAGAACACTGAAGCTTTCTTT. This gives the protein CASRPNLQNTEAFF. The full variable domain, with the rest looked up from reference TRBV28 and TRBJ1-1, is DVKVTQSSRYLVKRTGEKVFLECVQDMDHENMFWYRQDPGLGLRLIYFSYDVKMKEKGDIPEGYSVSREKKERFSLILESASTNQTSMYLCASRPNLQNTEAFFGQGTRLTVV.

J is TRBJ2-1 and V is TRBV15; D unresolved. The CDR3 loop spans 15 amino acids. Germline CDR1 LNHNV, CDR2 YYDKDF (reference sequence). Trimming pared 0 bases from V and 4 bases from J, leaving 10 bases between. The CDR3 DNA follows: TGTGCCACCAGCAGAGATCCGGACGGATACAATGAGCAGTTCTTC. Amino acids: CATSRDPDGYNEQFF.